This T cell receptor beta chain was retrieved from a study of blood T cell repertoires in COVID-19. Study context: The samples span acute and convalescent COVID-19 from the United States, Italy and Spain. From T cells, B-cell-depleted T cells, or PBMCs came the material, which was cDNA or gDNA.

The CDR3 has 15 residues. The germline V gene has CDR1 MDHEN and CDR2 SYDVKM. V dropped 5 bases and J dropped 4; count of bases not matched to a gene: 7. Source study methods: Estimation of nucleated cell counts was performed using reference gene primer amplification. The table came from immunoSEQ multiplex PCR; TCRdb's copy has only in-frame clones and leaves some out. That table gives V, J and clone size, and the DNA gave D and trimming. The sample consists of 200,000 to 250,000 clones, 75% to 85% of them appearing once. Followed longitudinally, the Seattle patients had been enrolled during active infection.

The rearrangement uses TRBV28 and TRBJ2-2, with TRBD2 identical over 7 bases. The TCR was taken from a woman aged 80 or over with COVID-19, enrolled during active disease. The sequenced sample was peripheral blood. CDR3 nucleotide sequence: TGTGCCAGCAGTGTTCCGGGACTAAGCACCGGGGAGCTGTTTTTT. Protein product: CASSVPGLSTGELFF.